The clone carrying this TCR beta chain was counted between two and nine times. Its antigen remains unidentified. This record belongs to a study of blood T cells in healthy people across ages. As for the study in general: Template switching retrieved approximately one barcoded beta molecule for each two T cells.

Healthy Caucasian individuals from Russia aged about 6 to 90 served as donors. Study-wide results and caveats: A roughly linear fall in TCR beta diversity per million T cells was seen with increasing age. Because donor CMV status was unknown, expanded clonotype changes were possibly confounded.

A J-beta primer mix and a sample-barcoded 5' primer were used in a second PCR of roughly 6 to 12 cycles. MiXCR, applied by TCRdb to the 5' RACE reads, yields one record per CDR3 protein. The sample holds more than 700,000 distinct CDR3 sequences, less than 70% seen once. The CDR3 has 16 amino acids. Unmatched junction bases numbered 17, after V lost 5 bases and J lost 11 bases. Germline V gives CDR1 SGHTA, CDR2 FQGNSA. The sequenced sample was blood. The chain employs TRBV7-2 and TRBJ2-5, with 10 positions matching TRBD2. This sequence was found in a man at least 80 years old in good health. Here the CDR3 DNA reads TGTGCCAGCAGCGGATTAGCGGGAGGCCAGGGCAATGAGCAGTACTTC. This codes for CASSGLAGGQGNEQYF. Variable domain in full (rest from reference TRBV7-2 and TRBJ2-5): GAGVSQSPSNKVTEKGKDVELRCDPISGHTALYWYRQSLGQGLEFLIYFQGNSAPDKSGLPSDRFSAERTGGSVSTLTIQRTQQEDSAVYLCASSGLAGGQGNEQYFGPGTRLLVL.